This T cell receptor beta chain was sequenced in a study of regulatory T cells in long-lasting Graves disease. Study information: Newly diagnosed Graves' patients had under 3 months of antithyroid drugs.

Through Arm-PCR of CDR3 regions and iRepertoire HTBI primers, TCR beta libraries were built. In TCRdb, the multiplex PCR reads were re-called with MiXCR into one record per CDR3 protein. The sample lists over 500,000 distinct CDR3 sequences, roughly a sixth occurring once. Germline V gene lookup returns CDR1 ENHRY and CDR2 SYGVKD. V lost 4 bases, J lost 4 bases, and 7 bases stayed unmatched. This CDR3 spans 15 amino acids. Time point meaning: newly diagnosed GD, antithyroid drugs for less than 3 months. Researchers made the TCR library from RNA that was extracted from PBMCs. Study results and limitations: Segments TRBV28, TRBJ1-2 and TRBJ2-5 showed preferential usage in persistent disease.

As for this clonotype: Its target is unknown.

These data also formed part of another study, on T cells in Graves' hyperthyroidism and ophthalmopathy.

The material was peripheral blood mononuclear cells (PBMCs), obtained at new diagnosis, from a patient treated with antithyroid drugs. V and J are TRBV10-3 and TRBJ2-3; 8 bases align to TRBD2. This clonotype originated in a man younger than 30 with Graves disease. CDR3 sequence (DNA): TGTGCCATCAGTGTGATGGCGGGAGGAGCAGATACGCAGTATTTT. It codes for CAISVMAGGADTQYF.